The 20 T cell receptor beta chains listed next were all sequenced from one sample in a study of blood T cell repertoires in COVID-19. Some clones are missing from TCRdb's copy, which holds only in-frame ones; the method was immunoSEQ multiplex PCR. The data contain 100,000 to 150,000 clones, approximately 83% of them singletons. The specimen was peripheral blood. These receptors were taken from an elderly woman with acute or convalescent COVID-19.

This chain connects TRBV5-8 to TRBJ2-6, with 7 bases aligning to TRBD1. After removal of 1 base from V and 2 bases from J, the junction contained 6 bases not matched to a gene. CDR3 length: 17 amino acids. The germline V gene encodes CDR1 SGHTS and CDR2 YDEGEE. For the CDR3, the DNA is TGTGCCAGCAGCTTGACCCTACAGGGGACTGGGGCCAACGTCCTGACTTTC. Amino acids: CASSLTLQGTGANVLTF.

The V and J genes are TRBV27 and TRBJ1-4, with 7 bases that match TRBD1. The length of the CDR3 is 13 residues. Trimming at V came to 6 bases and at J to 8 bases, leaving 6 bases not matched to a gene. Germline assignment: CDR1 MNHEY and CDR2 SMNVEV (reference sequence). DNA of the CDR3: TGTGCCAGCAGAGGGACAGTAATAGAAAAACTGTTTTTT. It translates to CASRGTVIEKLFF.

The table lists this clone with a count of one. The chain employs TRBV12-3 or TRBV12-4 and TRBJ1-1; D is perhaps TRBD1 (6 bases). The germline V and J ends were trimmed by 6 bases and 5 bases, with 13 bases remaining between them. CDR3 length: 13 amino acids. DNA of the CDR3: TGTGCCAGCAGCCAGAGTAGGGGGACTGAAGCTTTCTTT. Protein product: CASSQSRGTEAFF.

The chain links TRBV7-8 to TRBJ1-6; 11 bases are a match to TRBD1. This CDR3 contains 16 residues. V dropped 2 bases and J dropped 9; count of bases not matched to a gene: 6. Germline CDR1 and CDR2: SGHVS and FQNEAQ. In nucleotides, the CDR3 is TGTGCCAGCAGCTTAATCCGGACAGGGGGCCCTTCACCCCTCCACTTT. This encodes CASSLIRTGGPSPLHF.

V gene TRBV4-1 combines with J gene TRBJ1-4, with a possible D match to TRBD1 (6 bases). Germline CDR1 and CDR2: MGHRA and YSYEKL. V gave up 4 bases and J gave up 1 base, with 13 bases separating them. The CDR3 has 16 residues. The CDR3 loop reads CASSRGLTETNEKLFF. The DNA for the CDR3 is TGCGCCAGCAGCCGGGGGCTGACAGAAACTAATGAAAAACTGTTTTTT.

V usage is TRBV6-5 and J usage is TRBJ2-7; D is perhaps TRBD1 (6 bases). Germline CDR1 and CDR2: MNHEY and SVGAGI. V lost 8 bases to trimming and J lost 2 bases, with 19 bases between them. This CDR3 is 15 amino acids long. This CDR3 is CASDKPGTPTYEQYF. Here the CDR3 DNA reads TGTGCCAGCGACAAACCTGGGACACCAACCTACGAGCAGTACTTC.

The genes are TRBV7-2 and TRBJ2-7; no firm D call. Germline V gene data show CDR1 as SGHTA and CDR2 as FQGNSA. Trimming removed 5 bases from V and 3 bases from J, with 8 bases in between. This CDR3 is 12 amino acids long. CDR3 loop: CASSDTIYEQYF. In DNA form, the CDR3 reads TGTGCCAGCAGCGATACTATCTACGAGCAGTACTTC.

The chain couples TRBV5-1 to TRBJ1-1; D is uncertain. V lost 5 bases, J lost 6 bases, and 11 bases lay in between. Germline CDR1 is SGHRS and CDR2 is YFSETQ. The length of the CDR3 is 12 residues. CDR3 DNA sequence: TGCGCCAGCAGATCTGGGAGTGCTGAAGCTTTCTTT. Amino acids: CASRSGSAEAFF.

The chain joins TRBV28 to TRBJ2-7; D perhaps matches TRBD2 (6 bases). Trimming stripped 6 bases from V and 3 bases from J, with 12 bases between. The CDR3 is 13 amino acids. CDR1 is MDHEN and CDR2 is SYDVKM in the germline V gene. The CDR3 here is CASSGGVLYEQYV. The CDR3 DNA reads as TGTGCCAGCAGCGGCGGGGTCCTCTACGAGCAGTACGTC.

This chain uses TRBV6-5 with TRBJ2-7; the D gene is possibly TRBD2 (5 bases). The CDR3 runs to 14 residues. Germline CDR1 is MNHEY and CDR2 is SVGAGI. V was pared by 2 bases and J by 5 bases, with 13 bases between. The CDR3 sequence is CASSYTPTRDEQYF. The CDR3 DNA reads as TGTGCCAGCAGTTACACCCCCACGCGGGACGAGCAGTACTTC.

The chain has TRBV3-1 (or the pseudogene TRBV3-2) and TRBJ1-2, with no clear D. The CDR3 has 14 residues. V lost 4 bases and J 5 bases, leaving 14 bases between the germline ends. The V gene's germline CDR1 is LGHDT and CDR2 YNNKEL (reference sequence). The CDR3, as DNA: TGTGCCAGCAGCCGTGAGGGCCTGGCGTATGGCTACACCTTC. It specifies CASSREGLAYGYTF.

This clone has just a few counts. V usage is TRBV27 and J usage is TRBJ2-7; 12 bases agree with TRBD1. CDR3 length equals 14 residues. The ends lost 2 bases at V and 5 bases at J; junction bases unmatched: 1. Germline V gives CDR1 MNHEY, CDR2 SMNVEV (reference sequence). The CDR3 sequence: CASSLGTGGNEQYF. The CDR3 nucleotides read TGTGCCAGCAGTTTAGGGACAGGGGGCAACGAGCAGTACTTC.

DNA of the CDR3: TGTGCCAGCAGTGGACAGGTCGGCAACACCATATATTTT. It translates to CASSGQVGNTIYF. The V call is TRBV5-6, the J call TRBJ1-3; TRBD1 matches at 7 bases. Germline CDR1 reads SGHDT; CDR2 reads YYEEEE. The CDR3 extends over 13 amino acids. Trimming at V came to 5 bases and at J to 7 bases, leaving 6 bases not matched to a gene.

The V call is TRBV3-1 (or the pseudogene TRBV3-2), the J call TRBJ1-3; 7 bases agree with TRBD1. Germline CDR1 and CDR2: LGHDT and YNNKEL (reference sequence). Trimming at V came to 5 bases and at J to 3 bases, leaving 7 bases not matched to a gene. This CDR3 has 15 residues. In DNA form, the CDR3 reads TGTGCCAGCAGCAAGGGACAGCTTTTTGGAAACACCATATATTTT. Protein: CASSKGQLFGNTIYF.

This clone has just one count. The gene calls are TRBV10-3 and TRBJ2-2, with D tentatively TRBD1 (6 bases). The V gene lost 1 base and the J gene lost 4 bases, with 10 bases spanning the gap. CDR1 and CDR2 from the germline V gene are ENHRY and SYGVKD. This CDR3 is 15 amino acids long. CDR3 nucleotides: TGTGCCATCAGTGAGTTTACAGGGAGCACCGGGGAGCTGTTTTTT. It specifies CAISEFTGSTGELFF.

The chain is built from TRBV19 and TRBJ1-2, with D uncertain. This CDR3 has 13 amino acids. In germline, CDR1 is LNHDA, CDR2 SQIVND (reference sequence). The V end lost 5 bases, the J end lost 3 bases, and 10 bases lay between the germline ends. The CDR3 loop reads CASSSDFYYGYTF. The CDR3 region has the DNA TGTGCCAGTAGTTCTGACTTCTACTATGGCTACACCTTC.

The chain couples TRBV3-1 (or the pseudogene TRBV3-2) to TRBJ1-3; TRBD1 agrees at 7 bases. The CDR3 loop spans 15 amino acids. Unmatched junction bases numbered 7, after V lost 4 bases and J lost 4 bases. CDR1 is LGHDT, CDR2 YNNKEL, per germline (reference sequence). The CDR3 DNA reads TGTGCCAGCAGCCCCCCCAGGGGGACAGGAAACACCATATATTTT. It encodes CASSPPRGTGNTIYF.

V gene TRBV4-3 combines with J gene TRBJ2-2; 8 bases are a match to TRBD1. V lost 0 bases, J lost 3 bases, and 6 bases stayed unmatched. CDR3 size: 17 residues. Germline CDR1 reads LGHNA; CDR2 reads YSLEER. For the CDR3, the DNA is TGCGCCAGCAGCCAAGAACTGCGACAGGGGTACACCGGGGAGCTGTTTTTT. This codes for CASSQELRQGYTGELFF.

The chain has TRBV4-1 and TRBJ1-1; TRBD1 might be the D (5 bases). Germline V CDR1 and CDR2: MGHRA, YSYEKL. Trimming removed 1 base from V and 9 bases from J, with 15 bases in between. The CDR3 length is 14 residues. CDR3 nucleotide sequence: TGCGCCAGCAGCCAAGGCCCTTCGGAGGGGCAAGCTTTCTTT. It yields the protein CASSQGPSEGQAFF.

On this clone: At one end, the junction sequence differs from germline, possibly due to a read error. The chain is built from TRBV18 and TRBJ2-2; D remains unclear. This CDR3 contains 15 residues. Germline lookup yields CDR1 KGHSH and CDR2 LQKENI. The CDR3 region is CASTPSQVPTGELFF. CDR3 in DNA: TGTGCCAGCACACCGAGCCAGGTTCCCACCGGGGAGCTGTTTTTT.